The T cell receptor (beta chain) under discussion was sequenced for a study of T cells after yellow fever vaccination (dated by TCRdb to about 2019). Regarding the complete study: The SMART-Seq v4 Ultra Low Input RNA kit was used to prepare libraries from fractions with low cell numbers. To track T-cell clones before and after primary and booster YFV17D yellow fever vaccination, bulk TCR alpha and beta repertoires were sequenced longitudinally. Two healthy male donors, one aged 18 to 29 and one aged 30 to 40 years, made up the cohort. Bulk PBMC replicates and cell subsets were isolated from blood drawn at multiple timepoints before and after both primary and secondary immunization. Results and caveats for the whole study, not just this receptor: After the booster, most clones that had expanded after primary vaccination were detected again (around 96% of CD4 and around 88% of CD8), suggesting broad maintenance of memory. Because abundant contaminating clonotypes from the bulk population could be contained in FACS-sorted repertoires, computational filtering was required. Compared with the primary T-cell response, the secondary T-cell response was faster but weaker, reaching its peak on day 5 rather than on day 15. A small fraction of clonotypes appeared in both the CD4 and CD8 compartments, likely as a result of convergent recombination. Because the study included only a couple of donors, the extent to which the findings can be generalized is limited.

At least ten counts were recorded for this clonotype. Its antigen remains undetermined. Within one base of it there is no much larger clone, and no base qualities were kept. The trim is 0 bases for V and 5 bases for J, with a gap of 16 bases between the germline ends. CDR1 LGHNA and CDR2 YNFKEQ are derived from the germline V gene. The CDR3 spans 16 residues, from the cysteine through the phenylalanine. Here the CDR3 DNA is all that survives: 48 bases in frame from base 1. TCR cDNA was synthesized by 5'RACE template switching, through which a universal primer site and unique molecular identifiers were introduced. Priming for cDNA synthesis came from both the TCR alpha and TCR beta constant segments. Libraries were amplified in two PCR steps, with sample barcodes and sequencing adapters added in the second step. Sequencing of libraries was done on Illumina HiSeq 2500 (2x100 bp) or NovaSeq (2x150 bp). Processing in the source paper ran as follows. MIGEC handled demultiplexing of reads and collapsing into UMI consensus sequences, while MiXCR performed V(D)J alignment. Clonotypes responding to the vaccine were identified with edgeR on replicate PBMC samples, with the criteria of FDR below 0.01 and a log2 fold change above 5 up to day 15. Each bulk clonotype received a CD4 or CD8 identity based on whether the sequenced CD4 or CD8 repertoire contained that clonotype at higher abundance. Clones were called with MiXCR by TCRdb after fastp trimmed the public reads at Q25, and only in-frame beta chains were retained. Every CDR3 protein is listed once, alongside the most common genes and DNA of its rows. For this entry, the V and J calls and clone size follow TCRdb and not the study's own pipeline. The table for this sample lists some 120,000 distinct CDR3 sequences; 8.4% of them were counted only once. The ten biggest clones cover less than 30% of the sample.

The treatment or condition label here, explained by the study, means: live attenuated yellow fever vaccine strain. A standard Ficoll-Paque protocol was used to isolate PBMCs from peripheral blood. Dynabeads CD4 and CD8 positive selection kits were used to isolate the CD4 and CD8 T-cell fractions. RNA was extracted with TriZol from bulk PBMCs, CD4 and CD8 fractions, and dextramer-positive and dextramer-negative fractions. The chain links TRBV4-2 with TRBJ2-5, with TRBD1 as a weak D call on 5 bases. The origin of this receptor is a man aged 25 to 40 who received the YFV17D yellow fever vaccine. The material was CD8+ T cells sorted from PBMCs, obtained 45 days after the yellow fever booster vaccination. The DNA sequence follows: TGTGCCAGCAGCCAAGACGGCGGACGCCCAGGGGAGACCCAGTACTTC. The translation is CASSQDGGRPGETQYF.